These T cell receptor beta chains were read from a single sample in a study of long-term antiretroviral therapy in people with HIV. Assay: immunoSEQ multiplex PCR; the TCRdb copy retains only in-frame clones and omits some. The sample lists more than 25,000 clones, 79% seen once, with 11% in the top ten. Here the sequenced sample was unsorted PBMCs, taken 2.1 years after starting antiretroviral therapy. These receptors all come from a man aged 30-40 years with HIV. Each CDR3 is given with its conserved first and last residue. D genes are given only for firm matches. Rows give clone size only sometimes, using once, few, many, or a class for an expanded clone.

size | J | D | V | CDR3 | DNA
. | TRBJ1-5 | . | TRBV4-1 | CASSQNVGGGQPQHF | TGCGCCAGCAGCCAAAACGTTGGGGGCGGGCAGCCCCAGCATTTT
. | TRBJ1-5 | . | TRBV15 | CATSRGAGYQPQHF | TGTGCCACCAGCAGGGGGGCAGGGTATCAGCCCCAGCATTTT
medium-sized | TRBJ2-1 | . | TRBV19 | CASSIGWGENWDEQFF | TGTGCCAGTAGTATAGGATGGGGGGAGAATTGGGATGAGCAGTTCTTC
. | TRBJ1-3 | . | TRBV7-9 | CASSPLGVAGNTIYF | TGTGCCAGCAGCCCCCTGGGAGTAGCCGGAAACACCATATATTTT
. | TRBJ2-1 | . | TRBV7-9 | CASSLAQYNEQFF | TGTGCCAGCAGCTTAGCACAATACAATGAGCAGTTCTTC
. | TRBJ2-2 | TRBD1 | TRBV6-6 | CASSRQGNTGELFF | TGTGCCAGCAGTCGACAGGGGAACACCGGGGAGCTGTTTTTT
. | TRBJ2-2 | . | TRBV4-2 | CASSQGGRRGELFF | TGTGCCAGCAGCCAAGGAGGGCGTCGCGGGGAGCTGTTTTTT
. | TRBJ2-7 | . | TRBV27 | CASSLQGGNEQYF | TGTGCCAGCAGTTTACAGGGGGGTAACGAGCAGTACTTC
. | TRBJ2-5 | TRBD1 | TRBV10-3 | CAISADRGQVETQYF | TGTGCCATCAGTGCGGACAGGGGGCAGGTGGAGACCCAGTACTTC
once | TRBJ2-1 | . | TRBV7-3 | CASSLSRGSSYNEQFF | TGTGCCAGCAGCTTAAGCCGGGGATCATCCTACAATGAGCAGTTCTTC
. | TRBJ2-3 | TRBD1 | TRBV4-1 | CASSPLPGQGADTQYF | TGCGCCAGCAGCCCCCTGCCGGGACAGGGTGCAGATACGCAGTATTTT
. | TRBJ1-1 | . | TRBV5-1 | CASSPKAGAPGTEAFF | TGCGCCAGCAGCCCTAAGGCCGGGGCCCCCGGGACTGAAGCTTTCTTT
few | TRBJ2-5 | TRBD2 | TRBV28 | CASSLRREQETQYF | TGTGCCAGCAGTTTGCGGCGGGAGCAAGAGACCCAGTACTTC
. | TRBJ2-2 | . | TRBV6-1 | CASSEQGTGELFF | TGTGCCAGCAGTGAACAGGGGACCGGGGAGCTGTTTTTT
. | TRBJ2-5 | . | TRBV5-5 | CASSALGRTQETQYF | TGTGCCAGCAGCGCCTTAGGCAGAACTCAAGAGACCCAGTACTTC
. | TRBJ2-1 | . | TRBV14 | CASSHGAYNEQFF | TGTGCCAGCAGCCATGGCGCTTACAATGAGCAGTTCTTC
. | TRBJ2-1 | TRBD1 | TRBV5-1 | CASSLGDSYNEQFF | TGCGCCAGCAGCTTGGGGGACAGCTACAATGAGCAGTTCTTC
. | TRBJ1-1 | . | TRBV30 | CAWSPGTLNTEAFF | TGTGCCTGGAGTCCGGGGACTTTGAACACTGAAGCTTTCTTT
. | TRBJ2-3 | TRBD2 | TRBV5-4 | CASSSSSGGRPSTDTQYF | TGTGCCAGCAGCTCTTCTAGCGGGGGGCGCCCTAGCACAGATACGCAGTATTTT
. | TRBJ1-1 | . | TRBV6-1 | CASSVMTENTEAFF | TGTGCCAGCAGTGTCATGACAGAGAACACTGAAGCTTTCTTT
. | TRBJ2-7 | TRBD2 | TRBV4-3 | CASSQERGDYEQYF | TGCGCCAGCAGCCAAGAACGGGGGGACTACGAGCAGTACTTC
. | TRBJ1-5 | . | TRBV7-9 | CASSLGIRGNQPQHF | TGTGCCAGCAGCTTAGGGATTCGTGGCAATCAGCCCCAGCATTTT
. | TRBJ2-7 | TRBD2 | TRBV9 | CASSPGGGDYEQYF | TGTGCCAGCAGCCCGGGGGGGGGCGACTACGAGCAGTACTTC
. | TRBJ2-1 | . | TRBV5-6 | CASSLDGGSYNEQFF | TGTGCCAGCAGCTTGGACGGAGGCTCCTACAATGAGCAGTTCTTC
. | TRBJ1-1 | . | TRBV2 | CASSETGGRNTEAFF | TGTGCCAGCAGTGAGACGGGAGGCAGGAACACTGAAGCTTTCTTT
. | TRBJ2-7 | TRBD2 | TRBV2 | CASRGPTSGTIYEQYF | TGTGCCAGCAGGGGCCCGACTAGCGGGACTATCTACGAGCAGTACTTC
. | TRBJ2-3 | . | TRBV28 | CASSSGGPRTDTQYF | TGTGCCAGCAGTTCCGGGGGGCCTCGCACAGATACGCAGTATTTT
. | TRBJ2-2 | . | TRBV5-6 | CASSLNLRTVGELFF | TGTGCCAGCAGCTTGAATTTGAGAACAGTGGGGGAGCTGTTTTTT
few | TRBJ2-3 | . | TRBV2 | CASNEGPGADTQYF | TGTGCCAGCAACGAGGGGCCCGGGGCAGATACGCAGTATTTT
. | TRBJ2-5 | TRBD2 | TRBV9 | CASSVAGGLETQYF | TGTGCCAGCAGCGTAGCGGGGGGGCTAGAGACCCAGTACTTC
. | TRBJ1-5 | . | TRBV19 | CASSMYFAGGNQPQHF | TGTGCCAGTAGTATGTACTTCGCCGGGGGCAATCAGCCCCAGCATTTT
. | TRBJ1-5 | . | TRBV7-8 | CASSLGGGQHQPQHF | TGTGCCAGCAGCTTAGGGGGGGGCCAACATCAGCCCCAGCATTTT
. | TRBJ2-3 | . | TRBV6-5 | CASSYSTLDTQYF | TGTGCCAGCAGTTACTCAACCTTAGATACGCAGTATTTT
. | TRBJ1-1 | . | TRBV28 | CASSLSREAFF | TGTGCCAGCAGTTTGTCTAGAGAAGCTTTCTTT
. | TRBJ1-1 | . | TRBV10-3 | CAIGVTANTEAFF | TGTGCCATCGGGGTGACAGCGAACACTGAAGCTTTCTTT
. | TRBJ2-1 | . | TRBV27 | CASSLGIFPTSHHEQFF | TGTGCCAGCAGTTTGGGCATATTCCCGACTAGTCACCATGAGCAGTTCTTC
. | TRBJ2-7 | TRBD1 | TRBV25-1 | CASRGTGSHEQYF | TGTGCCAGCAGGGGGACAGGGTCCCACGAGCAGTACTTC
. | TRBJ1-3 | . | TRBV15 | CATSRDLGAGNTIYF | TGTGCCACCAGCAGAGATCTGGGGGCTGGAAACACCATATATTTT
. | TRBJ1-4 | TRBD1 | TRBV18 | CASSLTGGGGPTNEKLFF | TGTGCCAGCTCACTGACAGGGGGCGGGGGACCAACTAATGAAAAACTGTTTTTT
. | TRBJ1-2 | . | TRBV6-6 | CASSGDRYGYTF | TGTGCCAGCAGTGGGGACCGCTATGGCTACACCTTC
. | TRBJ1-1 | . | TRBV6-6 | CASTLRGNTEAFF | TGTGCCAGCACCTTGCGGGGAAACACTGAAGCTTTCTTT
. | TRBJ2-5 | TRBD1 | TRBV9 | CASSVETGGRETQYF | TGTGCCAGCAGCGTAGAAACAGGGGGCCGGGAGACCCAGTACTTC
. | TRBJ2-5 | TRBD2 | TRBV5-1 | CASNSGLAGGQETQYF | TGCGCCAGCAACTCTGGACTAGCGGGGGGTCAAGAGACCCAGTACTTC
. | TRBJ1-1 | . | TRBV7-9 | CASSLTGALIAFF | TGTGCCAGCAGCCTAACGGGAGCGCTAATAGCTTTCTTT
. | TRBJ2-7 | . | TRBV5-1 | CASSPLSSSYEQYF | TGCGCCAGCAGCCCCCTTTCTAGCTCCTACGAGCAGTACTTC
. | TRBJ1-2 | . | TRBV28 | CASSLSTGVVYGYTF | TGTGCCAGCAGTTTATCAACGGGGGTGGTCTATGGCTACACCTTC
few | TRBJ1-5 | . | TRBV30 | CAWSTDRREPQHF | TGTGCCTGGAGCACAGACCGCCGAGAGCCCCAGCATTTT
. | TRBJ1-2 | . | TRBV19 | CASSIRRAYGYTF | TGTGCCAGTAGTATTCGCAGGGCCTATGGCTACACCTTC
. | TRBJ2-6 | . | TRBV6-5 | CASSRGGSGANVLTF | TGTGCCAGCAGTAGAGGGGGGTCTGGGGCCAACGTCCTGACTTTC
. | TRBJ1-4 | . | TRBV30 | CAWRQNEKLFF | TGTGCCTGGAGGCAAAATGAAAAACTGTTTTTT
. | TRBJ2-7 | TRBD2 | TRBV7-2 | CASSSGLAGALPRDEQYF | TGTGCCAGCAGCTCCGGACTAGCGGGGGCCTTACCTCGTGACGAGCAGTACTTC
. | TRBJ2-3 | TRBD2 | TRBV28 | CASSLLAGGVDTQYF | TGTGCCAGCAGTTTGCTAGCGGGAGGTGTGGATACGCAGTATTTT
. | TRBJ1-5 | TRBD1 | TRBV6-6 | CASSPGQGRSNQPQHF | TGTGCCAGCAGCCCGGGACAGGGGCGAAGCAATCAGCCCCAGCATTTT
. | TRBJ2-2 | . | TRBV11-2 | CASSLDRDKNTGELFF | TGTGCCAGCAGCTTAGACCGGGACAAGAACACCGGGGAGCTGTTTTTT